The present TCR beta chain was sequenced within a study of CD8 T cells in Susac syndrome. With random hexamers, reverse transcription was performed on about 0.5 to 1 ug of RNA. An immunoSEQ multiplex PCR generated amplified TCR beta CDR3 products spanning 54 Vbeta and 13 Jbeta. MiXCR was run by TCRdb on the immunoSEQ multiplex PCR reads, yielding one entry per CDR3 protein. The data show around 45,000 distinct CDR3 sequences, with 80% to 95% seen just once and around 0.45% held by the top ten. The J segment lost 2 bases and the V segment lost 4 bases, leaving 5 bases of the junction unmatched. This CDR3 comprises 14 residues. CDR1 SEHNR and CDR2 FQNEAQ come from the germline V gene (reference sequence). TEMRA cells were FACS-enriched, with CD8+ and CD4+ T cells isolated negatively.

The gene calls are TRBV7-9 and TRBJ2-7, with 7 bases identical to TRBD2. The specimen sequenced was CD8+ T cells from PBMCs. This sequence was found in a human donor in good health. The CDR3 DNA reads as TGTGCCAGCAGCTCCTTAGCGGGCCCCTACGAGCAGTACTTC. This encodes CASSSLAGPYEQYF.